This T cell receptor (beta chain) was sequenced in a study of T cell repertoires in cytomegalovirus infection. Points from the study as a whole: Of the TCR beta families, the public ones yielded a cumulative frequency that identified carriers of CMV plus the relevant HLA.

TCRdb reprocessed the reads with MiXCR, giving one entry per CDR3 protein. The profile shows 200,000 to 250,000 distinct CDR3 sequences, 35% to 40% of them singletons. For this clonotype: Its antigen remains unknown.

This CDR3 region has 15 residues. Trimming shortened V by 1 base and J by 0 bases, and 6 bases separated the two germline ends. Germline CDR1 and CDR2: SEHNR and FQNEAQ (reference sequence). This clonotype was obtained from a human donor in good health (CMV status not recorded). Some clones in this sample may be carry-over from other donors' samples. The material sequenced was CD8+ T cells from cultured PBMCs, taken from culture after CMV antigen stimulation. The chain couples TRBV7-9 to TRBJ2-2; D gene ambiguous. CDR3 DNA: TGTGCCAGCAGCTTAGGGGTCCCGAACACCGGGGAGCTGTTTTTT. It specifies CASSLGVPNTGELFF.